Listed below are T cell receptor beta chains from one sample, sequenced in a study of neoadjuvant anti-PD-1 for oral cavity cancer. Libraries were prepared by immunoSEQ multiplex PCR; TCRdb keeps only in-frame clonotypes and omits some of them. The sample has roughly 10,000 clones; 52% are singletons. This specimen was tumor tissue, taken before nivolumab (anti-PD-1) treatment. These receptors all come from a person between 40 and 80 years old with oral cavity squamous cell carcinoma. The CDR3 runs from the conserved cysteine through the conserved F or W. The order of the fields is CDR3 DNA, CDR3 protein, D gene, J gene, V gene, clone size. The D gene is left open where the match is weak. Where a row states a size, it is once, few, many or the class of an expanded clone; other rows omit it.

DNA: TGTGCCACCAGCCAGGACAGAACGAAGTTCTTC
CDR3: CATSQDRTKFF
D: -
J: TRBJ2-1
V: TRBV15
size: few

DNA: TGCACCGCGGGGAGGGCAGGGGTGGGTGAGCAGTTCTTC
CDR3: CTAGRAGVGEQFF
D: -
J: TRBJ2-1
V: TRBV29-1
size: -

DNA: TGTGCCAGTAGTAAGGGCAGGGGGAAGGATACGCAGTATTTT
CDR3: CASSKGRGKDTQYF
D: TRBD1
J: TRBJ2-3
V: TRBV19
size: few

DNA: TGTGCCTGGTATTCTGGGGCCAACGTCCTGACTTTC
CDR3: CAWYSGANVLTF
D: -
J: TRBJ2-6
V: TRBV30
size: few

DNA: TGCGCCAGCAGCAGACGACAGGGGGCGGGTTTTCATGGCTACACCTTC
CDR3: CASSRRQGAGFHGYTF
D: TRBD1
J: TRBJ1-2
V: TRBV5-1
size: -

DNA: TGTGCCAGCAGTAACACAGGGGCAGATACGCAGTATTTT
CDR3: CASSNTGADTQYF
D: TRBD1
J: TRBJ2-3
V: TRBV6-1
size: -

DNA: TGTGCCACCAGCATCTCGAGCGGGGGTAACTATGGCTACACCTTC
CDR3: CATSISSGGNYGYTF
D: -
J: TRBJ1-2
V: TRBV15
size: few

DNA: TGTGCCAGCACTCCCCCGCGGGGGCCCCTCCACTTT
CDR3: CASTPPRGPLHF
D: -
J: TRBJ1-6
V: TRBV28
size: -

DNA: TGTGCCAGCAGCCCCCGTGGGGGACAGAGCTCCTACGAGCAGTACTTC
CDR3: CASSPRGGQSSYEQYF
D: TRBD1
J: TRBJ2-7
V: TRBV7-2
size: -

DNA: TGTGCCAGCAGCTTAAGCACGGGATCTGGAAACACCATATATTTT
CDR3: CASSLSTGSGNTIYF
D: -
J: TRBJ1-3
V: TRBV7-2
size: -

DNA: TGTGCCAGCAGCCGGGACAGGGAGAGGAACACTGAAGCTTTCTTT
CDR3: CASSRDRERNTEAFF
D: TRBD1
J: TRBJ1-1
V: TRBV5-4
size: -

DNA: TGTGCCAGCAGCTTAGGCCGGAGGTGGGGGCTGACAGATACGCAGTATTTT
CDR3: CASSLGRRWGLTDTQYF
D: -
J: TRBJ2-3
V: TRBV7-6
size: medium-sized

DNA: TGTGCCAGCAGCCAATCCTACGAGCAGTACTTC
CDR3: CASSQSYEQYF
D: -
J: TRBJ2-7
V: TRBV16
size: -

DNA: TGTGCCAGCAGCTCCGGGCAGAACACCGGGGAGCTGTTTTTT
CDR3: CASSSGQNTGELFF
D: -
J: TRBJ2-2
V: TRBV7-9
size: -

DNA: TGTGCCAGCAGCTCGACTAGCGGGGGAGGAGATACGCAGTATTTT
CDR3: CASSSTSGGGDTQYF
D: TRBD2
J: TRBJ2-3
V: TRBV5-5
size: few

DNA: TGCGCCAGCAGCCCTCTCGTACTAAGGGACATGACCTCTGGAAACACCATATATTTT
CDR3: CASSPLVLRDMTSGNTIYF
D: -
J: TRBJ1-3
V: TRBV4-1
size: -

DNA: TGTGCCAGCAGACCCTCGACAGGGGCCAACTATGGCTACACCTTC
CDR3: CASRPSTGANYGYTF
D: TRBD1
J: TRBJ1-2
V: TRBV2
size: once

DNA: TGTGCCAGCAGTTTGGGCGAAAAACTGTTTTTT
CDR3: CASSLGEKLFF
D: -
J: TRBJ1-4
V: TRBV6-1
size: -

DNA: TGTGCCAGCAGTTATAGGGGACAGGCTCACGAAAAACTGTTTTTT
CDR3: CASSYRGQAHEKLFF
D: TRBD1
J: TRBJ1-4
V: TRBV6-6
size: once

DNA: TGTGCCAGTAGTAGCCACCTGGGGGGGGCAGGTGAGCAGTTCTTC
CDR3: CASSSHLGGAGEQFF
D: -
J: TRBJ2-1
V: TRBV19
size: -

DNA: TGTGCCAGCAGCGCGGACAGACAGGCGCCTTTTAGATTGAGTGAAGCTTTCTTT
CDR3: CASSADRQAPFRLSEAFF
D: -
J: TRBJ1-1
V: TRBV5-6
size: medium-sized

DNA: TGCGCCAGCAGCCAGGGCGTTCAGGGGGGAAGTTCACCCCTCCACTTT
CDR3: CASSQGVQGGSSPLHF
D: TRBD1
J: TRBJ1-6
V: TRBV4-1
size: -

DNA: TGTGCCAGCAGCTTTGGGACAGGGGGAGAAAAACTGTTTTTT
CDR3: CASSFGTGGEKLFF
D: TRBD1
J: TRBJ1-4
V: TRBV7-2
size: -

DNA: TGTGCCAGCAGTTTATCGACAGGGCCCTCAAACGTCCTGACTTTC
CDR3: CASSLSTGPSNVLTF
D: TRBD1
J: TRBJ2-6
V: TRBV27
size: -